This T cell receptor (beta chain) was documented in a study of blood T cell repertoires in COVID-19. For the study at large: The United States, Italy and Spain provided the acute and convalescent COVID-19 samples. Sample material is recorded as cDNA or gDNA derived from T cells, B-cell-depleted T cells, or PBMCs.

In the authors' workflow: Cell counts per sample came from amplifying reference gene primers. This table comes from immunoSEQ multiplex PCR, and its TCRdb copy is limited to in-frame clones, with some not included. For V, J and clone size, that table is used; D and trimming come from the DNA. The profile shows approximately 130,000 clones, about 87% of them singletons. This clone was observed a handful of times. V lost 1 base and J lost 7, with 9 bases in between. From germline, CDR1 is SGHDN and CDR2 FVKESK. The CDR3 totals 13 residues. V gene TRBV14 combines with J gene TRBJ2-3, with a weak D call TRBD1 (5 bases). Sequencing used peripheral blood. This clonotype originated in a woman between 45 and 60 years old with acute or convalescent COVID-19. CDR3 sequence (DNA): TGTGCCAGCAGCCAAGGTGGGGCTTATACGCAGTATTTT. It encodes CASSQGGAYTQYF.